The rows below give T cell receptor beta chains drawn from one sample of a study of metastatic and nonmetastatic thyroid tumors. MiXCR reprocessed the PCR reads for TCRdb. Among about 26,000 clones listed, around a quarter were seen once. Sequencing was performed on blood. All receptors derive from a female donor with papillary thyroid cancer or a benign thyroid nodule (not recorded which). Some clones in this sample may be carry-over from other donors' samples. The CDR3 runs from the conserved cysteine through the conserved F or W. The D gene is left open where the match is weak. Not all rows give a size; the values are once, few, many and, for expanded clones, a class.

j_call clone_size v_call d_call cdr3_nt cdr3_aa
TRBJ2-4 many TRBV7-8 NA TGTGCCAGCAGCTTAGCTTCGGTAGCCAAAAACATTCAGTACTTC CASSLASVAKNIQYF
TRBJ2-2 medium-sized TRBV6-6 TRBD2 TGTGCCAGCAGTTATTGGACTAGCGGCACCGGGGAGCTGTTTTTT CASSYWTSGTGELFF
TRBJ2-7 few TRBV7-9 NA TGTGCCAGCAGCTTACCCCGCCCCGGGACATCAGAGCAGTACTTC CASSLPRPGTSEQYF
TRBJ2-3 NA TRBV11-1 TRBD2 TGTGCCATCAGCGCGGGGGAGGGCCGGCGGTTAGGAGATACTCAGTATTTT CAISAGEGRRLGDTQYF
TRBJ2-3 many TRBV27 NA TGTGCCAGCAGTTTAAAGAGGGCAGATACGCAGTATTTT CASSLKRADTQYF
TRBJ2-5 NA TRBV19 TRBD2 TGTGCCAGTAGCACCCGGACTAGGGTAGAGACCCAGTACTTC CASSTRTRVETQYF
TRBJ2-7 medium-sized TRBV7-8 NA TGTGCCAGCAGCTCTACCGGCCTAGCGCACGAGCAGTACTTC CASSSTGLAHEQYF
TRBJ1-4 many TRBV15 NA TGTGCCACCAGCAGAGATAAGGCAGGGAGACTGTTTTTT CATSRDKAGRLFF
TRBJ2-3 NA TRBV4-1 TRBD2 TGCGCCAGCAGCCAAGATAATGGGACTAGCGGGAGGGTTATTAGCACAGATACGCAGTATTTT CASSQDNGTSGRVISTDTQYF
TRBJ1-2 many TRBV7-9 TRBD1 TGTGCCAGCAGCGGAGACAGGGGTGGCTACACCTTC CASSGDRGGYTF
TRBJ1-5 many TRBV5-8 TRBD1 TGTGCCAGCAGCCAGGGACAGTCAAACAATCAGCCCCAGCATTTT CASSQGQSNNQPQHF
TRBJ1-5 NA TRBV20-1 TRBD1 TGCAGTGCTAGAGGGGGGACAGGCACTCAGCCCCAGCATTTT CSARGGTGTQPQHF
TRBJ1-1 NA TRBV18 NA TGTGCCAGCGAACAGCTTGGGGGTTCCACTGAAGCTTTCTTT CASEQLGGSTEAFF
TRBJ1-4 many TRBV19 NA TGTGCCAGTAGTCCCGGACATTTCCGAGAAAAACTGTTTTTT CASSPGHFREKLFF